This T cell receptor beta chain stems from a study of blood T cell repertoires in COVID-19 (dated by TCRdb to about 2020). With regard to the full study: Samples covering the acute and convalescent phases of COVID-19 were provided by collaborators in the United States, Italy and Spain. The prospective study material was composed of cDNA or gDNA derived from T cells, B-cell-depleted T cells, or PBMCs. Subjects who had been exposed to COVID-19, were actively infected with it, or had recovered from it provided the deeply sampled blood TCRbeta repertoires that made up the dataset. The repertoires were made available in a free public database intended to serve as a resource for research on the immune response to SARS-CoV-2. The samples were drawn from the first 160 participants of the ongoing ImmuneRACE study and from 1,200 or so subjects provided by 6 global collaborators. Nearly every sample came with metadata listing a de-identified subject ID, COVID-19 status, age in years and sex. HLA class I and class II types, where available, came from metadata supplied by the sample provider rather than from assay-based typing.

TCRbeta CDR3 regions were amplified from genomic DNA using the immunoSEQ Assay, a bias-controlled multiplex PCR. From the authors' description of their analysis: Nucleated cell counts per sample were estimated from amplification of reference gene primers within the assay. Sequence reads were collapsed and filtered to measure the absolute abundance of every unique TCRbeta CDR3 rearrangement. Productive Simpson clonality was computed per sample as the square root of Simpson's diversity index over productive rearrangements. TCRdb took this table from immuneACCESS and kept in-frame rearrangements with V and J called. Such tables lack part of the clones; where checked against another copy, unresolved V genes explain under half of the gap, and the rest is unexplained. That table gives V, J and clone size, and the DNA gave D and trimming. In this sample the table shows about 240,000 clones, around 79% of which occur a single time. About 3.1% of the sample is held by the ten biggest clonotypes.

Study-wide findings and limitations: How much clinical and demographic metadata was included differed by source and by participant, and the metadata was provided uncurated.

Whole blood was collected in K2EDTA tubes by collaborating institutions according to the institutions' own protocols. For TCRbeta analysis, collaborators shipped samples in one of three forms: frozen whole blood, isolated PBMCs, or DNA extracted from either of those sample types. V loses 3 bases, J loses 0 bases, and the germline ends lie 7 bases apart. CDR1 and CDR2, per the germline V gene, are SGHRS and YFSETQ. The CDR3, from cysteine to phenylalanine, totals 13 residues. Just CDR3 DNA is preserved here, 39 bases in frame from base 1. About this clone: The clone's antigen remains unknown. No base quality information exists; no much larger clone differs at one position.

The TCR comes from a woman of 80 years or more with acute or convalescent COVID-19. Recombination connected TRBV5-1 to TRBJ2-7; too little of a D gene remains to name it. The sequenced sample consisted of peripheral blood. The bases are TGCGCCAGCAGCTCGGTCACCTCCTACGAGCAGTACTTC. It specifies CASSSVTSYEQYF.